Sequencing of this TCR beta chain was carried out in a study of blood T cells in healthy people across ages. For the second PCR, which ran for roughly 7 to 11 cycles, a sample-barcoded 5' primer and a J-beta primer mix were used. Using its own MiXCR run on the 5' RACE reads, TCRdb lists one record per CDR3 protein. The sample contains more than 1 million distinct CDR3 sequences, under 45% of which appear only once. This clonotype occurred once. This CDR3 contains 15 residues. The junction had 9 bases not matched to a gene; V was cut back by 6 bases and J by 2 bases. Looked up from germline, CDR1 is DFQATT and CDR2 is SNEGSKA (reference sequence).

This chain joins TRBV20-1 and TRBJ2-3; 9 nucleotides match TRBD1. This clonotype was obtained from a woman between 55 and 75 years old in good health. Sequenced sample: blood. CDR3 sequence reads: CSAHYGTGTTDTQYF. CDR3 in DNA: TGCAGTGCCCATTACGGGACAGGGACCACAGATACGCAGTATTTT.